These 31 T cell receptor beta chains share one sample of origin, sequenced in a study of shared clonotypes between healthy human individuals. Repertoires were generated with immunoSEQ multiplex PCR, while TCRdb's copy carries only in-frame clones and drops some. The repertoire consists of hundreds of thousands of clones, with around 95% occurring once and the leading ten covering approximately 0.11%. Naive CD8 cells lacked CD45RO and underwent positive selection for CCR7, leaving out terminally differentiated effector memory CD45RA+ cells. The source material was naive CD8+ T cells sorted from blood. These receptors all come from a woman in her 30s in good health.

The CDR3, as DNA: TGTGCCAGCAGCTTAAGACTAGCGGGAGAGCAAGAGACCCAGTACTTC. It translates to CASSLRLAGEQETQYF. The rearrangement joins TRBV13 to TRBJ2-5; 12 nucleotides agree with TRBD2. This CDR3 has 16 residues. Germline V CDR1 and CDR2: PRHDT, FYEKMQ (reference sequence). V was clipped by 2 bases and J by 2 bases; unmatched bases: 3.

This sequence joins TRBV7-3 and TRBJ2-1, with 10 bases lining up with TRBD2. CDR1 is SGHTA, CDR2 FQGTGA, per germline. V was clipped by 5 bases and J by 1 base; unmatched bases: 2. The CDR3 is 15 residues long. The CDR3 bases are TGTGCCAGCAGCCCTAGCGGGAGTTCCTACAATGAGCAGTTCTTC. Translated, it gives CASSPSGSSYNEQFF.

DNA of the CDR3: TGCGCCAGCAGCCGCCTTCCGGGGCGGGAGGACCAAGAGACCCAGTACTTC. It yields the protein CASSRLPGREDQETQYF. The chain recombines TRBV4-1 with TRBJ2-5, with TRBD2 identical over 8 bases. The V gene end was trimmed by 4 bases and the J gene end by 0 bases; junction bases not matched to a gene: 10. The CDR3 has 17 residues. Looked up from germline, CDR1 is MGHRA and CDR2 is YSYEKL.

The CDR3 region is CASSISPFMANVLTF. In DNA, the CDR3 is TGTGCCAGTAGTATTTCCCCGTTTATGGCCAACGTCCTGACTTTC. This rearrangement joins TRBV19 to TRBJ2-6; D ambiguous. The CDR3 consists of 15 residues. V was pared by 3 bases and J by 6 bases, with 12 bases between. The germline CDR1 and CDR2 sequences are LNHDA and SQIVND (reference sequence).

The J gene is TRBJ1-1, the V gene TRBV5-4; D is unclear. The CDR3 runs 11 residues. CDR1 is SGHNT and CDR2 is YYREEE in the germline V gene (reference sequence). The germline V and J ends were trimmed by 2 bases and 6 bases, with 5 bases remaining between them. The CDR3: CASSFASEAFF. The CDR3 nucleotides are TGTGCCAGCAGCTTTGCGTCTGAAGCTTTCTTT. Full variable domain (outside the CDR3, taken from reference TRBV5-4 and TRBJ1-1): ETGVTQSPTHLIKTRGQQVTLRCSSQSGHNTVSWYQQALGQGPQFIFQYYREEENGRGNFPPRFSGLQFPNYSSELNVNALELDDSALYLCASSFASEAFFGQGTRLTVV.

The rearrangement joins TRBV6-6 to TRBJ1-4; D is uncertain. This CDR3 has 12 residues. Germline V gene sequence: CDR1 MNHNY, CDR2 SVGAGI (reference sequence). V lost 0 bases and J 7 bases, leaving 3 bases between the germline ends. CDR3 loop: CASSYSGEKLFF. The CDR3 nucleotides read TGTGCCAGCAGTTACTCAGGTGAAAAACTGTTTTTT.

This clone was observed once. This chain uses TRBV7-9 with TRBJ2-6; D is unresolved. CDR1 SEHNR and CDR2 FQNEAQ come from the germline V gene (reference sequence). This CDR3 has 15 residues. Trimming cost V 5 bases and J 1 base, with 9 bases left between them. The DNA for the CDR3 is TGTGCCAGCAGCCCCTCCGAATCTGGGGCCAACGTCCTGACTTTC. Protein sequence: CASSPSESGANVLTF.

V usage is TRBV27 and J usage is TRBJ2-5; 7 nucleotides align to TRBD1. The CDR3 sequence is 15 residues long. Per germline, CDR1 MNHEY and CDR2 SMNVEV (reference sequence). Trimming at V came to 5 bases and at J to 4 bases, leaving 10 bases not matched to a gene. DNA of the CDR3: TGTGCCAGCAGTCTAGGACAGGCTGCGGTAGAGACCCAGTACTTC. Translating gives CASSLGQAAVETQYF.

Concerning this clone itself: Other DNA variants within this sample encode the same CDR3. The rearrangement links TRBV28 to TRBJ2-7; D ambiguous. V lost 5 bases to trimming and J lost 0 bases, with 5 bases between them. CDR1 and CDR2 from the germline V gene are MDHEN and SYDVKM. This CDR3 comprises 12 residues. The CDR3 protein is CASSASSYEQYF. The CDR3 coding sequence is TGTGCCAGCAGTGCCTCCTCCTACGAGCAGTACTTC.

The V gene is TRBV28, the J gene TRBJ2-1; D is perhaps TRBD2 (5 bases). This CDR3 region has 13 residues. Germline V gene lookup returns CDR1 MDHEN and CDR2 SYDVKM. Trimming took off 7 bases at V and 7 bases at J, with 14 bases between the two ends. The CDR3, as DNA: TGTGCCAGCAACGGAGCGGAGTCTAATGAGCAGTTCTTC. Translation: CASNGAESNEQFF.

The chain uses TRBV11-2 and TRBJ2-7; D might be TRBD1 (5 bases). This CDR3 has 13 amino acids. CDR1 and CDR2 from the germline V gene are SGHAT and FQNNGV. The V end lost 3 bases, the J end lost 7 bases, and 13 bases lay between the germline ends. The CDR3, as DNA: TGTGCCAGCAGCTTTGGGGCCCCAGAGGAGCAGTACTTC. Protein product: CASSFGAPEEQYF.

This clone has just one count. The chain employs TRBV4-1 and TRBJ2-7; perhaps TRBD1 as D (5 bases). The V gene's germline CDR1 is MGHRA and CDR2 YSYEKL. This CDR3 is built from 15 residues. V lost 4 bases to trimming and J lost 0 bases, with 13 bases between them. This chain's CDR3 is CASSPQGYTSYEQYF. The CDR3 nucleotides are TGCGCCAGCAGCCCCCAGGGATATACCTCCTACGAGCAGTACTTC.

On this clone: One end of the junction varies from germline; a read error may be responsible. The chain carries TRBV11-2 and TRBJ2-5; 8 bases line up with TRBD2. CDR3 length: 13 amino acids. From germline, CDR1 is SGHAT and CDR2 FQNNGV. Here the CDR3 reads CASSPGGVEAQYF. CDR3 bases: TGTGCCAGCAGCCCCGGGGGGGTAGAGGCCCAGTACTTC.

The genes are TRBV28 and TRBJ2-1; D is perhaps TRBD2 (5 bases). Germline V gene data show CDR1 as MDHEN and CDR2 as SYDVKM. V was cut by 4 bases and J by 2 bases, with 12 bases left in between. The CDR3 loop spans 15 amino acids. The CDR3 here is CASSSRLATYNEQFF. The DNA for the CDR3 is TGTGCCAGCAGTTCTCGGCTAGCAACCTACAATGAGCAGTTCTTC.

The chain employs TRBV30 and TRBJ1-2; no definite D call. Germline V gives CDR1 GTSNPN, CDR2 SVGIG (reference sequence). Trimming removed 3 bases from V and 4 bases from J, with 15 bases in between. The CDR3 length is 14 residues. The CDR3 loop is CAWSGAGRSYGYTF. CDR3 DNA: TGTGCCTGGAGCGGCGCAGGTCGGAGCTATGGCTACACCTTC.

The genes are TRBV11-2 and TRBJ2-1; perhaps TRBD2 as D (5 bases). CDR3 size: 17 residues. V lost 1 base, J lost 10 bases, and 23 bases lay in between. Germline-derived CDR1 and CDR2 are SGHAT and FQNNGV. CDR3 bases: TGTGCCAGCAGCTTAGTCGGCTGGGATCCCGCCGGGGAGGAGCAGTTCTTC. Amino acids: CASSLVGWDPAGEEQFF.

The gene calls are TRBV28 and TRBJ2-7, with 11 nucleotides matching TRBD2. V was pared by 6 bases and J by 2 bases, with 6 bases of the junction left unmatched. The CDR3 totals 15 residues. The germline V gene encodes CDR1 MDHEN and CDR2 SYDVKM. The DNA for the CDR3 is TGTGCCAGCAGGGGACTAGCGGAATATACCTACGAGCAGTACTTC. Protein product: CASRGLAEYTYEQYF.

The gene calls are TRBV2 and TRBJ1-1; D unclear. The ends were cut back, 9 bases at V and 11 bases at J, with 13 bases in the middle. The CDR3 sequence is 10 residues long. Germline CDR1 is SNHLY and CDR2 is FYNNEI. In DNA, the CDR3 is TGTGCCAGTGGAGCGGATGAGGCTTTCTTT. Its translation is CASGADEAFF.

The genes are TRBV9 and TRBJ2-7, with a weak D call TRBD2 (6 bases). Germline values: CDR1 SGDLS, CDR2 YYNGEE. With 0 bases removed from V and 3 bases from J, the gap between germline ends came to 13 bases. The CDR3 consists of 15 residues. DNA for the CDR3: TGTGCCAGCAGCGTAGGAGGACGCGGGGTCTACGAGCAGTACTTC. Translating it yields CASSVGGRGVYEQYF.

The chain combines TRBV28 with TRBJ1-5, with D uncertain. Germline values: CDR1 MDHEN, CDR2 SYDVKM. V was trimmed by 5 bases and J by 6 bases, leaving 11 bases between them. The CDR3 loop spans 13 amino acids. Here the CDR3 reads CASSPLLVQPQHF. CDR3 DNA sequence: TGTGCCAGCAGTCCCCTCCTCGTTCAGCCCCAGCATTTT. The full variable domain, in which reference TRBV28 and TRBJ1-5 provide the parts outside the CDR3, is DVKVTQSSRYLVKRTGEKVFLECVQDMDHENMFWYRQDPGLGLRLIYFSYDVKMKEKGDIPEGYSVSREKKERFSLILESASTNQTSMYLCASSPLLVQPQHFGDGTRLSIL.

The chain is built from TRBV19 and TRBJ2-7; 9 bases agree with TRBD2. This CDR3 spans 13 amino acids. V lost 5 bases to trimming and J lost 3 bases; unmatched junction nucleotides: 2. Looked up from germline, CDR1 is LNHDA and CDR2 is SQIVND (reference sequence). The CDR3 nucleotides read TGTGCCAGTAGTGCTAGCGGGATCTACGAGCAGTACTTC. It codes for CASSASGIYEQYF.

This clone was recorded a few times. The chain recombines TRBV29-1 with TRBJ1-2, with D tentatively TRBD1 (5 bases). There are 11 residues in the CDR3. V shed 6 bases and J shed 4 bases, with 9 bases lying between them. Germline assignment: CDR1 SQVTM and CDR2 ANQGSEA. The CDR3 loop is CSVRDAYGYTF. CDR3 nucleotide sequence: TGCAGCGTCCGGGACGCCTATGGCTACACCTTC.

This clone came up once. The CDR3 DNA reads as TGTGCCAGCAGCATGGGACAGGGGGATCATGCTAATGAAAAACTGTTTTTT. Translated, it gives CASSMGQGDHANEKLFF. The chain uses TRBV11-3 and TRBJ1-4; 11 bases fit TRBD1. The CDR3 contains 17 residues. Germline V gene lookup returns CDR1 SGHNT and CDR2 YENEEA. Losses at the gene ends were 5 bases for V and 3 bases for J; bases not matched to a gene: 8.

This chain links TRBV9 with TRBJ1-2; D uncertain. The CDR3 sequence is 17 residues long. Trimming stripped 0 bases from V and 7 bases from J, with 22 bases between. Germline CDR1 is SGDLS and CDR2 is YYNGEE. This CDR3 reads CASSVGIGQAASSGYTF. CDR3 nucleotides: TGTGCCAGCAGCGTAGGGATTGGGCAGGCCGCCTCGTCTGGCTACACCTTC.

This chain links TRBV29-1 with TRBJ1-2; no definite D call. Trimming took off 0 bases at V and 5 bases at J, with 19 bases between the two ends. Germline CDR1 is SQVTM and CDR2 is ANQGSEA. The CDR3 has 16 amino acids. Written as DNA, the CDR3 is TGCAGCGTTGAAGATCCCTCCGACCCGAGATCATATGGCTACACCTTC. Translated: CSVEDPSDPRSYGYTF. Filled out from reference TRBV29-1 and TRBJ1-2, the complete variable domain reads SAVISQKPSRDICQRGTSLTIQCQVDSQVTMMFWYRQQPGQSLTLIATANQGSEATYESGFVIDKFPISRPNLTFSTLTVSNMSPEDSSIYLCSVEDPSDPRSYGYTFGSGTRLTVV.

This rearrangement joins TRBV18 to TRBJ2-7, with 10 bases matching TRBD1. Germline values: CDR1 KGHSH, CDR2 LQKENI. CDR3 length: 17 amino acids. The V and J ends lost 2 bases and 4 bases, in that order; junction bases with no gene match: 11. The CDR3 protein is CASSPNPGQGISYEQYF. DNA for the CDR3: TGTGCCAGCTCACCAAATCCGGGACAGGGGATTTCGTACGAGCAGTACTTC.

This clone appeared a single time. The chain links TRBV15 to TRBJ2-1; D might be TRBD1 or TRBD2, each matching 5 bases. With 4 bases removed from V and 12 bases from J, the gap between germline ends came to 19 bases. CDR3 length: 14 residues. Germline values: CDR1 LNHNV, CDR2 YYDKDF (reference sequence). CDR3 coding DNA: TGTGCCACCAGCACCGGGACCTCCGACGACGGGCAGTTCTTC. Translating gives CATSTGTSDDGQFF.

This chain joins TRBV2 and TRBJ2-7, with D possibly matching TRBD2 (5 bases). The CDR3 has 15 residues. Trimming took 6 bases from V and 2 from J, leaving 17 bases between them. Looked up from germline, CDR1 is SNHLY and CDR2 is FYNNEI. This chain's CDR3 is CASSPGGGPPYEQYF. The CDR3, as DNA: TGTGCCAGCAGCCCCGGAGGCGGGCCTCCCTACGAGCAGTACTTC.

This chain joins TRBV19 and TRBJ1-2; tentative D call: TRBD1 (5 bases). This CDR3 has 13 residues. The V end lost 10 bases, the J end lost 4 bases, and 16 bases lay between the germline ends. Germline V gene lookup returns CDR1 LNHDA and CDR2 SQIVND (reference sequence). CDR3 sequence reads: CATHLRGSYGYTF. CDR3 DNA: TGTGCCACTCATTTACGGGGGAGCTATGGCTACACCTTC. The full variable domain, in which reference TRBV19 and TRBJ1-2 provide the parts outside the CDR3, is DGGITQSPKYLFRKEGQNVTLSCEQNLNHDAMYWYRQDPGQGLRLIYYSQIVNDFQKGDIAEGYSVSREKKESFPLTVTSAQKNPTAFYLCATHLRGSYGYTFGSGTRLTVV.

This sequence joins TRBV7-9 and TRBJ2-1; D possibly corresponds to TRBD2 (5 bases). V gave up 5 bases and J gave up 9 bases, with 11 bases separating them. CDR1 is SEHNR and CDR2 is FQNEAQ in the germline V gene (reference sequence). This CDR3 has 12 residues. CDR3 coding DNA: TGTGCCAGCAGCCTACCTAGCCGTGAGCAGTTCTTC. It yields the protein CASSLPSREQFF.

The CDR3 protein is CASSLGEGASTDTQYF. The CDR3 region has the DNA TGCGCCAGCAGCTTGGGGGAGGGTGCTAGCACAGATACGCAGTATTTT. The chain combines TRBV5-1 with TRBJ2-3; 7 bases fit TRBD2. CDR1 SGHRS and CDR2 YFSETQ come from the germline V gene. Trimming cost V 0 bases and J 0 bases; bases outside gene matches: 4. There are 16 residues in the CDR3.